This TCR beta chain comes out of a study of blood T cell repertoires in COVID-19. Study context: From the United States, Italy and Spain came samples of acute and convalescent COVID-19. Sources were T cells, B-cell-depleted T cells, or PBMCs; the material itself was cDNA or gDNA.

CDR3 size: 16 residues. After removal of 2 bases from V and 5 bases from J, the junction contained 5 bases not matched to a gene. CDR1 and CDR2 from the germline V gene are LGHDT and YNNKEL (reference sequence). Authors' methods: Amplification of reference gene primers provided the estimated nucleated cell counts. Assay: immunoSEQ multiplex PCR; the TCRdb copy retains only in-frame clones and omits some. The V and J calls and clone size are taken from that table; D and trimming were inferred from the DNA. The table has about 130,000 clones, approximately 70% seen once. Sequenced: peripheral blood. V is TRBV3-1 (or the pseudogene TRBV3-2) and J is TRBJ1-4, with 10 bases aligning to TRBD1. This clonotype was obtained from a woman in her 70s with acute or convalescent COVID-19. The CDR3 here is CASSQRAGQGNEKLFF. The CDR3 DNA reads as TGTGCCAGCAGCCAAAGGGCGGGACAGGGGAATGAAAAACTGTTTTTT.